These 11 T cell receptor beta chains came from one sample sequenced in a study of blood T cell repertoires in COVID-19. Here immunoSEQ multiplex PCR was the method, and the copy in TCRdb shows in-frame clones only, minus some. Among around 130,000 clones listed, around nine tenths were seen once. What was sequenced was peripheral blood. The receptors originated from a man aged 60 to 69 with active or convalescent COVID-19.

The chain joins TRBV6-6 to TRBJ2-7, with a tentative D call TRBD1 (6 bases). Per the germline V gene, CDR1 is MNHNY and CDR2 is SVGAGI (reference sequence). Trimming removed 6 bases at V and 9 bases at J, with 18 bases between. The CDR3 is 13 residues long. This CDR3 is CASSTGTSAWQYF. CDR3 DNA sequence: TGTGCCAGCAGCACGGGGACAAGCGCTTGGCAGTACTTC.

Of note for this clone: The sample holds other DNA sequences that translate to the same CDR3. The chain is built from TRBV6-5 and TRBJ1-3; maybe TRBD1 (5 bases). Trimming shortened V by 2 bases and J by 4 bases, and 12 bases separated the two germline ends. Germline CDR1 MNHEY, CDR2 SVGAGI. The CDR3 extends over 15 amino acids. The CDR3 sequence is CASSYAGPGGNTIYF. CDR3 bases: TGTGCCAGCAGTTACGCGGGGCCTGGCGGAAACACCATATATTTT.

The genes are TRBV19 and TRBJ2-4, with D maybe TRBD1 (6 bases). Germline loops: CDR1 LNHDA, CDR2 SQIVND (reference sequence). CDR3 size: 16 residues. V was cut by 3 bases and J by 2 bases, with 14 bases left in between. The CDR3 nucleotides read TGTGCCAGTAGTATGTTCATCGGACAGTCCAAAAACATTCAGTACTTC. Translation gives CASSMFIGQSKNIQYF. The complete variable domain, with remaining parts taken from reference TRBV19 and TRBJ2-4, reads DGGITQSPKYLFRKEGQNVTLSCEQNLNHDAMYWYRQDPGQGLRLIYYSQIVNDFQKGDIAEGYSVSREKKESFPLTVTSAQKNPTAFYLCASSMFIGQSKNIQYFGAGTRLSVL.

The V and J genes are TRBV5-6 and TRBJ2-1, with D possibly being TRBD2 (5 bases). The CDR3 sequence is 13 residues long. Trimming removed 0 bases from V and 7 bases from J, with 8 bases in between. Germline V gene data show CDR1 as SGHDT and CDR2 as YYEEEE. The CDR3 spells CASSLVAGNEQFF. The DNA for the CDR3 is TGTGCCAGCAGCTTGGTCGCGGGTAATGAGCAGTTCTTC.

This clone has a handful of counts. The chain carries TRBV29-1 and TRBJ1-1; D might be TRBD1 (5 bases). There are 12 residues in the CDR3. The germline gives CDR1 SQVTM, CDR2 ANQGSEA. Trimming left V 4 bases short and J 7 bases short, with 13 bases between. CDR3 sequence reads: CSVGQGVGEAFF. In DNA form, the CDR3 reads TGCAGCGTTGGCCAGGGTGTAGGTGAAGCTTTCTTT.

The rearrangement uses TRBV9 and TRBJ2-1; TRBD1 matches 9 bases. The CDR3 spans 15 residues. Germline V lookup: CDR1 SGDLS, CDR2 YYNGEE. J was trimmed by 2 bases and V by 4 bases; bases with no gene match: 4. The DNA of the CDR3 is TGTGCCAGCAGCCCTCGACAGGGGGCCTACAATGAGCAGTTCTTC. As protein: CASSPRQGAYNEQFF. The whole variable domain, filled in from reference TRBV9 and TRBJ2-1, reads DSGVTQTPKHLITATGQRVTLRCSPRSGDLSVYWYQQSLDQGLQFLIQYYNGEERAKGNILERFSAQQFPDLHSELNLSSLELGDSALYFCASSPRQGAYNEQFFGPGTRLTVL.

V and J are TRBV29-1 and TRBJ2-3, with 10 bases fitting TRBD1. Germline loops: CDR1 SQVTM, CDR2 ANQGSEA. Trimming took 6 bases from V and 6 from J; bases not matched to a gene: 12. The CDR3 has 15 amino acids. CDR3 DNA sequence: TGCAGCGTCGAGTGGGGGGACAGGGGATATGATACGCAGTATTTT. The encoded protein is CSVEWGDRGYDTQYF.

This chain connects TRBV11-2 to TRBJ2-7; the D gene is possibly TRBD2 (5 bases). The germline gives CDR1 SGHAT, CDR2 FQNNGV. Trimming cost V 2 bases and J 5 bases, with 13 bases left between them. The CDR3 extends over 14 amino acids. CDR3 residues: CASSLKGGRHEQYF. DNA of the CDR3: TGTGCCAGCAGCTTAAAGGGTGGGAGACACGAGCAGTACTTC.

The chain combines TRBV28 with TRBJ2-7; 10 nucleotides align to TRBD2. Germline V gene lookup returns CDR1 MDHEN and CDR2 SYDVKM. CDR3 length equals 13 residues. V gave up 3 bases and J gave up 7 bases; unmatched junction bases: 3. CDR3 sequence: CASSFWTSGEQYF. The CDR3 bases are TGTGCCAGCAGTTTTTGGACTAGCGGAGAGCAGTACTTC.

This clone was picked up one time. V is TRBV11-2 and J is TRBJ2-7; D gene uncertain. The V gene's germline CDR1 is SGHAT and CDR2 FQNNGV. V was trimmed by 1 base and J by 6 bases, leaving 16 bases between them. The CDR3 is made up of 15 amino acids. The DNA for the CDR3 is TGTGCCAGCAGCTTAGGAGGTACCCCTGTGAGCGAGCAGTACTTC. Translated, it gives CASSLGGTPVSEQYF.

This clone was observed a single time. This sequence joins TRBV7-8 and TRBJ1-5, with a tentative D call TRBD1 (5 bases). The germline CDR1 and CDR2 sequences are SGHVS and FQNEAQ. With 1 base removed from V and 4 bases from J, the gap between germline ends came to 8 bases. The CDR3 consists of 14 residues. DNA for the CDR3: TGTGCCAGCAGCTTAGTGGGGCCTAATCAGCCCCAGCATTTT. It encodes CASSLVGPNQPQHF.